Each of the 2 T cell receptor beta chains below was sequenced from the same sample in a study of T cell responses to AZD1222 COVID-19 vaccine. Libraries were prepared by immunoSEQ multiplex PCR; TCRdb keeps only in-frame clonotypes and omits some of them. The data show about 110,000 clones, with about 90% seen just once and approximately 15% held by the top ten. Sequenced material: peripheral blood, taken 28 days after the second AZD1222 dose. All receptors derive from an adult who received the AZD1222 COVID-19 vaccine.

The rearrangement joins TRBV2 to TRBJ2-3; D unclear. The V gene's germline CDR1 is SNHLY and CDR2 FYNNEI. The CDR3 spans 11 residues. V dropped 4 bases and J dropped 7 bases, with 6 bases sitting between them. The CDR3 loop reads CASSGPHTQYF. DNA for the CDR3: TGTGCCAGCAGTGGCCCTCATACGCAGTATTTT.

The CDR3 DNA is TGTGCCAGCAGTTACCTGGAATTTTATAATTCACCCCTCCACTTT. Protein sequence: CASSYLEFYNSPLHF. J is TRBJ1-6 and V is TRBV6-5; D uncertain. Looked up from germline, CDR1 is MNHEY and CDR2 is SVGAGI. V was pared by 2 bases and J by 4 bases, with 9 bases between. The CDR3 runs to 15 residues.